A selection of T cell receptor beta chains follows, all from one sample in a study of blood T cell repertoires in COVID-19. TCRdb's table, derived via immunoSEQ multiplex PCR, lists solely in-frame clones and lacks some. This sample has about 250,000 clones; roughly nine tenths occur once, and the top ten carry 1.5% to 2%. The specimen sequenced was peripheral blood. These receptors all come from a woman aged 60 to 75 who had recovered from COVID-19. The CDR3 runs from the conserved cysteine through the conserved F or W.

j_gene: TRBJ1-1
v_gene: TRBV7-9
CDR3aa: CASSNQTMNTEAFF

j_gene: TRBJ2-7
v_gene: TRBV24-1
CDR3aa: CATSEGSGTVAYEQYF

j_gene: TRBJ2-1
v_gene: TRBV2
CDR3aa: CASSEPDSYNEQFF

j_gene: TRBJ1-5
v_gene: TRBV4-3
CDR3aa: CASSQDRGGYSNQPQHF

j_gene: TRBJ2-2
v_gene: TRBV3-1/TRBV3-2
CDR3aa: CASSQWREVGELFF

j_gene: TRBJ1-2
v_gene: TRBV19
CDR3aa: CASSFLSSQGVSF

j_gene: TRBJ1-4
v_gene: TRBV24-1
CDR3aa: CATSDAGGQEKLFF

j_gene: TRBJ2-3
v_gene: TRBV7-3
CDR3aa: CASSPRTASTDTQYF

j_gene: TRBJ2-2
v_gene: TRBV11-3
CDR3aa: CASSTDSGELFF

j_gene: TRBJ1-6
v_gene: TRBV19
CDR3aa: CASSIQAGVDSPLHF

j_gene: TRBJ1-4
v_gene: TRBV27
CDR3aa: CASSSGTGREKLFF

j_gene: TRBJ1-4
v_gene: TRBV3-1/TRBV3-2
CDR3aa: CASSQVKIGDKGEKLFF

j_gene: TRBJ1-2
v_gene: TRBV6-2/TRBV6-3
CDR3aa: CASSRVANYGYTF

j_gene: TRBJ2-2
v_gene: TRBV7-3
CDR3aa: CASSLGQGALNGELFF

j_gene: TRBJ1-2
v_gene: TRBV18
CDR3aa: CASSLRQGADGYTF

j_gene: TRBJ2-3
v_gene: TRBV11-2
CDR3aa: CASSLQPSTDTQYF

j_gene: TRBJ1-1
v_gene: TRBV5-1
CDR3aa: CASMAGPSSTEAFF

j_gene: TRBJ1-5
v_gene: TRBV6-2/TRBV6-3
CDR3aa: CASSYEGVQHF

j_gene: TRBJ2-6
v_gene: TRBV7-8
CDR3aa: CASSPSTGANVLTF

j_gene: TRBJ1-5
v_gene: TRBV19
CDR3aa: CASSAGGHGNQPQHF

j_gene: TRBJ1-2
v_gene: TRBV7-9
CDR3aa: CASSLGHSYGYTF

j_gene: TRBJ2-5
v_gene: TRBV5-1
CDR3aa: CVSSRGTGGETQYF

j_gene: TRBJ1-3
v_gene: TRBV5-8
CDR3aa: CASSSGSPLDLGNTIYF

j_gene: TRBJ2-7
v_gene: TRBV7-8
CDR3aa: CASSLSRDRGYEQYF

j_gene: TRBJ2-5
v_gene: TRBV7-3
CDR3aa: CASSLGAGSLGGTQYF

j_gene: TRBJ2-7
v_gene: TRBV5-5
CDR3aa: CASSREYEQYF

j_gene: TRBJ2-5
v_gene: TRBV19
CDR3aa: CASSIAASGGTETQYF

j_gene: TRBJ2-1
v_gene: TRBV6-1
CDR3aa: CASSEALSAGGNEQFF

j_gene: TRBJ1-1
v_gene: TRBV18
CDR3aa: CASSPLSGLMNTEAFF

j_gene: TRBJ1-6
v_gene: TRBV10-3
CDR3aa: CAIREGQGSAPLHF

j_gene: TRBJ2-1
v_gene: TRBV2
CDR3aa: CASSEEGGGPSYNEQFF

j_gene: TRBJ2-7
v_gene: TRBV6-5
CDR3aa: CASSYRGPYEQYF

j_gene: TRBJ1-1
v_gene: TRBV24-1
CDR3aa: CATRGGGTDTEAFF

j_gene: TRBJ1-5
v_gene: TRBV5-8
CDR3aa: CASSLGGSAAEPQHF

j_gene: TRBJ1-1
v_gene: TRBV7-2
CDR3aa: CASSGKAGRGTEAFF

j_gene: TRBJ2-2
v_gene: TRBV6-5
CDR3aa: CASRPSRGASGELFF

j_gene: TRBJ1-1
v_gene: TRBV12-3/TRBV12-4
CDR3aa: CASSTPAEAFF

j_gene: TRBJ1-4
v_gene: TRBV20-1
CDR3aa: CSASRANEKLFF

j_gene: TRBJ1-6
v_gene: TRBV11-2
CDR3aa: CASSLGQGFGNSPLHF

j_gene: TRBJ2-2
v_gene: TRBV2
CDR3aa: CASNSGGGTGELFF

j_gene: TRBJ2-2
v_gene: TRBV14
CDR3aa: CASSRARNTGELFF

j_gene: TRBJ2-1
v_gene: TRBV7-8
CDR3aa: CASSPRTSAGEQFF